Below, 30 T cell receptor beta chains from the same sample are listed, as sequenced in a study of T cell repertoires in cytomegalovirus infection. TCRdb ran MiXCR on the reads and lists one entry per CDR3 protein. The repertoire holds over 250,000 distinct CDR3 sequences, with over 20% as singletons. Sequenced material: PBMCs. The receptor source for this set is a human donor in good health (CMV status not recorded). Some clones in this sample may be carry-over from other donors' samples.

In this sample, this clonotype turned up many times. The chain links TRBV7-2 to TRBJ1-2; 8 nucleotides line up with TRBD1. The trim removed 1 base at V and 5 bases at J, leaving 6 bases unmatched. The germline V gene has CDR1 SGHTA and CDR2 FQGNSA. This CDR3 has 15 residues. For the CDR3, the DNA is TGTGCCAGCAGCTTAGGTCAGGGGGCATCATATGGCTACACCTTC. Its translation: CASSLGQGASYGYTF.

There are a few counts of this clonotype. The chain is built from TRBV12-3 or TRBV12-4 and TRBJ2-7, with D perhaps assigned TRBD1 or TRBD2 (5 bases each). The CDR3 extends over 15 amino acids. Trimming cost V 3 bases and J 2 bases, with 14 bases left between them. The CDR3 coding sequence is TGTGCCAGCAGTTTGAGGGGTGGCTCCGCCTACGAGCAGTACTTC. Translating gives CASSLRGGSAYEQYF.

This clonotype was seen more than once but under ten times. The genes are TRBV27 and TRBJ2-7, with D perhaps TRBD1 or TRBD2 (5 bases each). CDR1 and CDR2 from the germline V gene are MNHEY and SMNVEV (reference sequence). With 6 bases removed from V and 0 bases from J, the gap between germline ends came to 12 bases. The CDR3 sequence is 14 residues long. CDR3 loop: CASRETDYSYEQYF. CDR3 sequence (DNA): TGTGCCAGCAGAGAGACAGACTACTCCTACGAGCAGTACTTC.

At least ten counts were recorded for this clonotype. CDR3 sequence reads: CASSHGTLGGETQYF. CDR3 bases: TGTGCCAGCAGTCACGGGACCCTTGGAGGAGAGACCCAGTACTTC. The rearrangement links TRBV6-1 to TRBJ2-5; D may correspond to TRBD1 or TRBD2 (5 bases each). CDR1 and CDR2 (germline): MNHNS, SASEGT. V dropped 5 bases and J dropped 4 bases, with 17 bases sitting between them. The CDR3 is 15 amino acids.

A few counts support this clonotype. CDR3: CAWSSLYEQYF. Here the CDR3 DNA reads TGTGCCTGGAGTAGTCTCTACGAGCAGTACTTC. The J gene is TRBJ2-7, the V gene TRBV30, with D uncertain. Germline CDR1 reads GTSNPN; CDR2 reads SVGIG (reference sequence). Trimming removed 2 bases from V and 3 bases from J, with 5 bases in between. CDR3 length: 11 residues.

This clonotype was detected only a few times. CDR3 nucleotides: TGTGCCAGCAGTTACTCTAGCGGGGTGAGGAATACGCAGTATTTT. Translated: CASSYSSGVRNTQYF. The rearrangement links TRBV6-2 or TRBV6-3 to TRBJ2-3; 8 bases are shared with TRBD2. This CDR3 contains 15 residues. The ends lost 0 bases at V and 7 bases at J; junction bases unmatched: 6. Germline CDR1 reads MNHEY; CDR2 reads SVGEGT.

The V call is TRBV6-1, the J call TRBJ2-2, with no clear D. Trimming stripped 5 bases from V and 10 bases from J, with 17 bases between. This CDR3 spans 14 amino acids. Looked up from germline, CDR1 is MNHNS and CDR2 is SASEGT. CDR3 nucleotide sequence: TGTGCCAGCAGTCCCACCGGGCTAGATGAGGAGCTGTTTTTT. Amino acid sequence: CASSPTGLDEELFF.

The rearrangement joins TRBV29-1 to TRBJ1-2; D may be TRBD1 (5 bases). The V end lost 7 bases, the J end lost 8 bases, and 14 bases lay between the germline ends. CDR1 is SQVTM, CDR2 ANQGSEA, per germline. CDR3 size: 11 residues. DNA for the CDR3: TGCAGCGCGACCGCAGGGCGCGGCTACACCTTC. Protein product: CSATAGRGYTF.

This chain links TRBV5-4 with TRBJ2-3; perhaps D is TRBD1 or TRBD2 (6 bases each). Trimming pared 3 bases from V and 2 bases from J, leaving 13 bases between. Germline V gives CDR1 SGHNT, CDR2 YYREEE (reference sequence). The CDR3 is 15 amino acids. The CDR3 sequence is CASSWTGATTDTQYF. Written as DNA, the CDR3 is TGTGCCAGCAGCTGGACGGGGGCCACCACAGATACGCAGTATTTT.

The chain uses TRBV5-5 and TRBJ2-2, with TRBD2 identical over 11 bases. The ends lost 5 bases at V and 2 bases at J; junction bases unmatched: 5. The CDR3 length is 16 residues. Per germline, CDR1 SGHKS and CDR2 YYEKEE (reference sequence). DNA of the CDR3: TGTGCCAGCAGTCTCGGGACTAGCGGAAACACCGGGGAGCTGTTTTTT. Encoded protein: CASSLGTSGNTGELFF.

This clonotype has a count of ten or more. The chain uses TRBV12-3 or TRBV12-4 and TRBJ1-4; D call uncertain. The germline V and J ends were trimmed by 0 bases and 0 bases, with 8 bases remaining between them. This CDR3 contains 16 residues. The CDR3, as DNA: TGTGCCAGCAGTTTAGCGAGGCGGGCAACTAATGAAAAACTGTTTTTT. Protein: CASSLARRATNEKLFF.

The chain is built from TRBV28 and TRBJ2-3, with 8 bases identical to TRBD2. The germline CDR1 and CDR2 sequences are MDHEN and SYDVKM. This CDR3 spans 17 amino acids. Germline trimming cut 3 bases from V and 3 bases from J; bases unmatched to any gene: 11. The CDR3, as DNA: TGTGCCAGCAGTTTCTCGGGGGGGCCCTTTAGTACAGATACGCAGTATTTT. Translation: CASSFSGGPFSTDTQYF. The complete variable domain, with remaining parts taken from reference TRBV28 and TRBJ2-3, reads DVKVTQSSRYLVKRTGEKVFLECVQDMDHENMFWYRQDPGLGLRLIYFSYDVKMKEKGDIPEGYSVSREKKERFSLILESASTNQTSMYLCASSFSGGPFSTDTQYFGPGTRLTVL.

The table lists this clonotype with many counts. The CDR3 spells CASSGSQEQYF. The DNA for the CDR3 is TGTGCCAGCAGCGGGAGTCAAGAGCAGTACTTC. The chain combines TRBV11-3 with TRBJ2-7; D is perhaps TRBD2 (5 bases). Germline loops: CDR1 SGHNT, CDR2 YENEEA. This CDR3 has 11 residues. The V end was cut by 5 bases, the J end by 7 bases, with 9 bases between.

Concerning this clonotype itself: A much larger clone differs from this one at a single base, so this may be a read error. The rearrangement uses TRBV28 and TRBJ1-4; D ambiguous. Per germline, CDR1 MDHEN and CDR2 SYDVKM. The CDR3 length is 12 residues. Here the CDR3 DNA reads TGTGCCAGCAGTTCCCCCCCCGAAAAACTGTGTTTT. Translation gives CASSSPPEKLCF.

This chain connects TRBV28 to TRBJ2-7, with 8 nucleotides matching TRBD2. Germline CDR1 is MDHEN and CDR2 is SYDVKM. The CDR3 runs 15 residues. With 2 bases clipped from V and 2 bases from J, the junction kept 5 bases outside the gene matches. CDR3 coding DNA: TGTGCCAGCAGTTTAACAGCGGGAGAGACCTACGAGCAGTACTTC. Encoded protein: CASSLTAGETYEQYF.

The chain links TRBV5-1 to TRBJ1-2, with D hard to call. Germline values: CDR1 SGHRS, CDR2 YFSETQ. This CDR3 spans 13 amino acids. Trimming took off 0 bases at V and 3 bases at J, with 6 bases between the two ends. CDR3 region: CASSLVGDYGYTF. CDR3 nucleotide sequence: TGCGCCAGCAGCTTGGTCGGGGACTATGGCTACACCTTC.

The chain carries TRBV12-3 or TRBV12-4 and TRBJ1-1, with a tentative D call TRBD1 (6 bases). V lost 4 bases and J lost 0, with 18 bases in between. This CDR3 spans 17 amino acids. The CDR3 region is CASSSKGGSAVNTEAFF. CDR3 nucleotide sequence: TGTGCCAGCAGTTCCAAGGGGGGGTCGGCGGTGAACACTGAAGCTTTCTTT.

The chain uses TRBV20-1 and TRBJ2-7; a weak D match, TRBD2 (6 bases). Germline assignment: CDR1 DFQATT and CDR2 SNEGSKA (reference sequence). Between the trimmed V and J ends, which lost 5 bases and 2 bases, there was a span of 19 bases. This CDR3 is 15 amino acids long. The CDR3 region is CSASPGGLTAYEQYF. CDR3 nucleotides: TGCAGTGCTTCCCCCGGGGGACTGACCGCCTACGAGCAGTACTTC.

This rearrangement joins TRBV2 to TRBJ2-5, with D possibly TRBD2 on 6 matching bases. With 3 bases removed from V and 5 bases from J, the gap between germline ends came to 13 bases. Germline values: CDR1 SNHLY, CDR2 FYNNEI. This CDR3 is 14 amino acids long. The DNA for the CDR3 is TGTGCCAGCAGTGAGATCCTGGAGGGGGAGACCCAGTACTTC. Its translation: CASSEILEGETQYF.

The chain has TRBV10-3 and TRBJ1-2; the D gene is possibly TRBD1 (5 bases). CDR3 length: 15 amino acids. V was shortened by 2 bases and J by 1 base, with 11 bases between the two germline ends. The V gene's germline CDR1 is ENHRY and CDR2 SYGVKD. CDR3 protein: CAISELPGLNYGYTF. CDR3 nucleotide sequence: TGTGCCATCAGTGAGCTCCCGGGACTTAACTATGGCTACACCTTC.

The chain links TRBV29-1 to TRBJ1-5; D call uncertain. The CDR3 consists of 13 residues. Trimming pared 2 bases from V and 6 bases from J, leaving 11 bases between. The germline CDR1 and CDR2 sequences are SQVTM and ANQGSEA. CDR3 coding DNA: TGCAGCGTTGAAACAGTTGTTGGTCAGCCCCAGCATTTT. Translated: CSVETVVGQPQHF.

The chain uses TRBV28 and TRBJ2-1; D perhaps matches TRBD1 (5 bases). Germline assignment: CDR1 MDHEN and CDR2 SYDVKM. The CDR3 totals 14 residues. The V end was cut by 1 base, the J end by 3 bases, with 7 bases between. CDR3 in amino acids: CASSLSDSYNEQFF. The CDR3 DNA is TGTGCCAGCAGTTTATCCGACAGCTACAATGAGCAGTTCTTC.

The table lists this clonotype with a few counts. The genes are TRBV12-3 or TRBV12-4 and TRBJ1-4, with 7 bases aligning to TRBD1. Trimming at V came to 4 bases and at J to 7 bases, leaving 9 bases not matched to a gene. CDR3 length equals 15 residues. The CDR3 sequence: CASSSLGTAGEKLFF. The DNA of the CDR3 is TGTGCCAGCAGTTCTCTCGGGACAGCCGGTGAAAAACTGTTTTTT.

This clonotype was seen more than once but under ten times. This chain joins TRBV20-1 and TRBJ1-2; TRBD1 agrees at 7 bases. The length of the CDR3 is 13 residues. V shed 5 bases and J 4 bases; nucleotides not matched to a gene: 7. Germline V gene lookup returns CDR1 DFQATT and CDR2 SNEGSKA (reference sequence). The CDR3 loop is CSAPGQISYGYTF. Written as DNA, the CDR3 is TGCAGTGCTCCGGGACAGATAAGCTATGGCTACACCTTC.

This clonotype was observed many times. This sequence joins TRBV7-2 and TRBJ2-3; possible D gene TRBD2, 5 bases. This CDR3 is 13 amino acids long. V lost 7 bases and J 1 base, leaving 9 bases between the germline ends. Germline V gives CDR1 SGHTA, CDR2 FQGNSA. CDR3 nucleotide sequence: TGTGCCAGCAAGGCGGGCCGCACAGATACGCAGTATTTT. The encoded protein is CASKAGRTDTQYF.

This clonotype was counted ten times or more. The rearrangement links TRBV7-2 to TRBJ1-1, with unresolved D. The germline CDR1 and CDR2 sequences are SGHTA and FQGNSA. V lost 6 bases, J lost 1 base, and 9 bases lay in between. The CDR3 has 13 amino acids. The CDR3 coding sequence is TGTGCCAGCAGTAGAAGGTGGAACACTGAAGCTTTCTTT. Translated: CASSRRWNTEAFF.

V is TRBV2 and J is TRBJ1-4; the D gene is possibly TRBD1 (6 bases). V was shortened by 10 bases and J by 0 bases, with 18 bases between the two germline ends. This CDR3 comprises 16 residues. From germline, CDR1 is SNHLY and CDR2 FYNNEI. The CDR3 nucleotides are TGTGCCACCACGGGAGGCAGGGGCGCAACTAATGAAAAACTGTTTTTT. It yields the protein CATTGGRGATNEKLFF.

This clonotype was counted many times. The chain carries TRBV7-2 and TRBJ2-3; TRBD2 matches 10 bases. This CDR3 comprises 16 residues. V gave up 3 bases and J gave up 6 bases; unmatched junction bases: 9. Germline V gene lookup returns CDR1 SGHTA and CDR2 FQGNSA. CDR3 DNA: TGTGCCAGCAGCTTTTCAGCGGGAGGGCCTGGTGATACGCAGTATTTT. Protein product: CASSFSAGGPGDTQYF.

This clonotype was recorded only once. The V call is TRBV6-6, the J call TRBJ2-3; D remains unclear. CDR1 is MNHNY, CDR2 SVGAGI, per germline (reference sequence). CDR3 length: 13 residues. V was clipped by 7 bases and J by 3 bases, with 11 bases between them. The CDR3, as DNA: TGTGCCAGCACCTGGTTGATAACAGATACGCAGTATTTT. Its protein is CASTWLITDTQYF.

This clonotype has more than one count but fewer than ten. CDR3 sequence (DNA): TGTGCCAGCAGCTTAGAGGGGGCATCGACCTACGAGCAGTACTTC. This sequence encodes CASSLEGASTYEQYF. The chain has TRBV7-2 and TRBJ2-7; 7 nucleotides line up with TRBD1. Germline CDR1 and CDR2: SGHTA and FQGNSA. This CDR3 spans 15 amino acids. The junction had 5 bases not matched to a gene; V was cut back by 1 base and J by 2 bases.